A single sample gave rise to the 30 T cell receptor beta chains below, sequenced in a study of T cell clonality in common variable immunodeficiency. Findings and caveats of the study: In common variable immunodeficiency, TCR beta chains reportedly carried fewer deletions and N-nucleotide insertions.

Assay: immunoSEQ multiplex PCR; the TCRdb copy retains only in-frame clones and omits some. Recorded here are approximately 35,000 clones, none singletons. Their antigens are not known. Sequenced material: peripheral blood mononuclear cells. The receptors shown here come from a human donor with common variable immunodeficiency.

Of note for this clone: The observed sequence ends 3 residues before the CDR3 terminus, with the missing tail filled in from the germline J gene. V is TRBV5-1 and J is TRBJ2-1; tentative D call: TRBD2 (6 bases). V gave up 0 bases and J gave up 0 bases, with 10 bases separating them. Per the germline V gene, CDR1 is SGHRS and CDR2 is YFSETQ. This CDR3 is built from 16 residues. Partial CDR3 DNA: TGCGCCAGCAGCTTGGAGGGGAGGCGCTCCTACAATGAG. It yields the protein CASSLEGRRSYNE. The entire CDR3 protein is CASSLEGRRSYNEQFF.

This clone showed up just a few times. The read comes to an end 3 residues before the CDR3 does, leaving the germline J gene to fill in the end. This chain connects TRBV11-2 to TRBJ2-7, with a tentative D call TRBD2 (6 bases). Looked up from germline, CDR1 is SGHAT and CDR2 is FQNNGV. The CDR3 extends over 15 amino acids. V dropped 5 bases and J dropped 1 base, with 15 bases sitting between them. CDR3 DNA, as far as it was read: TGTGCCAGCAGCGGAGGGTCCAAGAGGTCCTACGAG. Translating it yields CASSGGSKRSYE. The CDR3 reads in full as CASSGGSKRSYEQYF.

This clone was detected a few times. The read halts 3 residues ahead of the CDR3 end, with the missing end drawn from the germline J gene. The chain combines TRBV18 with TRBJ1-1; no clear D gene. The CDR3 has 13 residues. Trimming took off 7 bases at V and 4 bases at J, with 13 bases between the two ends. Per the germline V gene, CDR1 is KGHSH and CDR2 is LQKENI. Partial CDR3 DNA: TGTGCCAGCTTTTTAGGGTATTCCACTGAA. It yields the protein CASFLGYSTE. The CDR3 in its entirety is CASFLGYSTEAFF.

This clone was observed at least ten times. Partial CDR3 DNA: TGTGCCAGCAGTTTCTATAAGGGCAGGGACTATTCACCC. Protein product: CASSFYKGRDYSP. The entire CDR3 sequence reads CASSFYKGRDYSPLHF. The chain couples TRBV27 to TRBJ1-6; a possible D gene is TRBD1 (5 bases). The read is 3 residues too short to cover the CDR3 end, so that end is filled in from the germline J gene. The CDR3 sequence is 16 residues long. Germline CDR1 reads MNHEY; CDR2 reads SMNVEV (reference sequence). Trimming stripped 3 bases from V and 8 bases from J, with 17 bases between.

The table lists this clone with many counts. The CDR3 end lies 3 residues beyond the end of the read and is filled in from the germline J gene. This chain connects TRBV20-1 to TRBJ1-5; TRBD1 matches at 9 bases. CDR1 and CDR2 (germline): DFQATT, SNEGSKA (reference sequence). Trimming took 3 bases from V and 4 from J; bases not matched to a gene: 7. The CDR3 is made up of 15 amino acids. The covered CDR3 bases are TGCAGTGCTAGGAACGGGACAGGGCAAAATCAGCCC. The encoded protein is CSARNGTGQNQP. The whole CDR3 sequence reads CSARNGTGQNQPQHF.

A note on this clone: The read is 3 residues too short to cover the CDR3 end, so that end is filled in from the germline J gene. The rearrangement joins TRBV7-8 to TRBJ2-3; D gene uncertain. Trimming shortened V by 2 bases and J by 2 bases, and 14 bases separated the two germline ends. This CDR3 comprises 16 residues. Germline V gene sequence: CDR1 SGHVS, CDR2 FQNEAQ. The DNA read from the CDR3 is TGTGCCAGCAGCTTAACGGCAGGTTCAGTCACAGATACG. Protein product: CASSLTAGSVTDT. The entire CDR3 protein reads CASSLTAGSVTDTQYF.

The sample holds a few counts of this clone. The observed sequence ends 3 residues before the CDR3 terminus, with the missing tail filled in from the germline J gene. This chain links TRBV11-3 with TRBJ2-1; TRBD2 aligns across 8 bases. The CDR3 runs 13 residues. Germline V gene data show CDR1 as SGHNT and CDR2 as YENEEA. V shed 3 bases, J shed 7 bases, and the junction held 2 bases outside the gene matches. The CDR3 bases that were read are TGTGCCAGCAGCTTTCGCGGGAGGAATGAG. This codes for CASSFRGRNE. The entire CDR3 protein reads CASSFRGRNEQFF.

This clone was seen a few times. From the germline J gene comes the end of the CDR3, since the read stops 3 residues before it. The V and J genes are TRBV7-9 and TRBJ1-5; 10 nucleotides agree with TRBD1. The CDR3 sequence is 15 residues long. J gave up 7 bases and V 4 bases, and 7 bases lay outside the gene matches. The germline V gene has CDR1 SEHNR and CDR2 FQNEAQ (reference sequence). The covered CDR3 bases are TGTGCCAGCAGCTCCGGGGACAGGGGACTACAGCCC. Amino acids: CASSSGDRGLQP. The whole CDR3 is CASSSGDRGLQPQHF.

The part of the CDR3 DNA that was read is TGTGCCAGCAGCCCTACAGGGTATGACGAG. It specifies CASSPTGYDE. From start to end, the CDR3 is CASSPTGYDEQYF. The chain couples TRBV7-8 to TRBJ2-7; TRBD1 might be the D (6 bases). The CDR3 is cut off 3 residues early in the read; its end comes from the germline J gene. The CDR3 is made up of 13 amino acids. Germline values: CDR1 SGHVS, CDR2 FQNEAQ. V was clipped by 5 bases and J by 5 bases, with 13 bases between them.

This clone appeared many times. The read ends 3 residues early relative to the CDR3; the germline J gene fills the gap. V usage is TRBV7-2 and J usage is TRBJ2-7, with a tentative D call TRBD2 (5 bases). V gave up 5 bases and J gave up 3 bases, with 17 bases separating them. There are 15 residues in the CDR3. The germline V gene encodes CDR1 SGHTA and CDR2 FQGNSA. CDR3 DNA (partial): TGTGCCAGCAGCCCTACCGCGGGCAGCTACTACGAG. Amino acids: CASSPTAGSYYE. The whole CDR3 protein is CASSPTAGSYYEQYF.

This clone was detected ten times or more. The read finishes 3 residues shy of the CDR3 end, and the germline J gene is used to complete it. The gene calls are TRBV29-1 and TRBJ2-6, with no clear D. The germline CDR1 and CDR2 sequences are SQVTM and ANQGSEA. V lost 4 bases and J 0 bases, leaving 4 bases between the germline ends. The CDR3 totals 13 residues. CDR3 DNA, as far as it was read: TGCAGCGTTGTCGGCTCTGGGGCCAACGTC. Its translation is CSVVGSGANV. The CDR3 in full is CSVVGSGANVLTF.

This clone was found a few times. The read terminates 3 residues before the CDR3 end, so the remaining end is supplied by the germline J gene. The chain employs TRBV7-2 and TRBJ1-6; unclear D gene. The CDR3 spans 15 residues. The V gene lost 5 bases and the J gene lost 12 bases, with 20 bases spanning the gap. Germline V lookup: CDR1 SGHTA, CDR2 FQGNSA. The part of the CDR3 DNA that was read is TGTGCCAGCAGCGTTTCAACGGGTTTATTAGGACCC. The encoded protein is CASSVSTGLLGP. The full CDR3 protein reads CASSVSTGLLGPLHF.

Comments on this clone: The CDR3 end falls 3 residues outside the read, so it is completed with the germline J gene. The chain recombines TRBV2 with TRBJ2-7; 7 nucleotides line up with TRBD1. The germline V gene encodes CDR1 SNHLY and CDR2 FYNNEI. The CDR3 runs to 12 residues. J lost 6 bases, V lost 7 bases, and 6 bases had no gene match. CDR3 DNA, as far as it was read: TGTGCCAGCAATCCGACAGGGAGCGAG. The encoded protein is CASNPTGSE. The full-length CDR3 reads as CASNPTGSEQYF.

This clone qualifies as medium-sized. The CDR3 end is not reached by the read, which stops 3 residues before it; the germline J gene fills it in. V usage is TRBV14 and J usage is TRBJ2-1; TRBD1 is a possible D gene (6 bases). Trimming removed 1 base from V and 4 bases from J, with 8 bases in between. This CDR3 has 14 residues. Germline assignment: CDR1 SGHDN and CDR2 FVKESK. The covered CDR3 bases are TGTGCCAGCAGCCAAGGGCAGGGGTACAATGAG. Translation gives CASSQGQGYNE. In full, the CDR3 is CASSQGQGYNEQFF.

This clone was observed a handful of times. With the read ending 3 residues before the CDR3 end, the germline J gene is used to fill in that end. V usage is TRBV19 and J usage is TRBJ2-1, with TRBD2 as a possible D gene (6 bases). The V gene's germline CDR1 is LNHDA and CDR2 SQIVND (reference sequence). The CDR3 totals 15 residues. Trimming took off 3 bases at V and 3 bases at J, with 12 bases between the two ends. Partial CDR3 DNA: TGTGCCAGTAGTATTCTACTAGCAAGCTACAATGAG. This encodes CASSILLASYNE. The entire CDR3 sequence reads CASSILLASYNEQFF.

The table lists this clone with many counts. The read is 3 residues too short to cover the CDR3 end, so that end is filled in from the germline J gene. The V and J genes are TRBV6-2 or TRBV6-3 and TRBJ1-5; D might be TRBD1 (5 bases). Looked up from germline, CDR1 is MNHEY and CDR2 is SVGEGT. V lost 10 bases, J lost 3 bases, and 16 bases lay in between. This CDR3 contains 14 residues. The CDR3 DNA, read in part, is TGTGCCACCCTGCCACAGGAGACCAATCAGCCC. It is translated as CATLPQETNQP. The CDR3 in full is CATLPQETNQPQHF.

CDR3 DNA (partial): TGTGCCAGCTCACCGGTTGTCTACACAGATACG. Protein product: CASSPVVYTDT. The complete CDR3 sequence is CASSPVVYTDTQYF. V and J are TRBV18 and TRBJ2-3; the D is unclear. The DNA ends 3 residues before the CDR3 does, and the rest of the CDR3 is filled in from the germline J gene. Per germline, CDR1 KGHSH and CDR2 LQKENI. The CDR3 has 14 amino acids. V was trimmed by 3 bases and J by 2 bases, leaving 9 bases between them.

In this sample, this clone turned up a few times. The read ends 3 residues early relative to the CDR3; the germline J gene fills the gap. The J gene is TRBJ2-7, the V gene TRBV7-2, with a possible D match to TRBD1 (6 bases). CDR1 SGHTA and CDR2 FQGNSA come from the germline V gene. The ends were cut back, 5 bases at V and 6 bases at J, with 17 bases in the middle. This CDR3 region has 14 residues. CDR3 in amino acids: CASSLRQVKSEQYF. The sequenced CDR3 bases are TGTGCCAGCAGCCTCCGACAGGTCAAGTCCGAG.

A word on this clone: The read ends 3 residues early relative to the CDR3; the germline J gene fills the gap. This sequence joins TRBV19 and TRBJ1-1; D perhaps matches TRBD1 (5 bases). V lost 7 bases and J 6 bases, leaving 15 bases between the germline ends. CDR1 is LNHDA and CDR2 is SQIVND in the germline V gene (reference sequence). The CDR3 extends over 13 amino acids. The CDR3 sequence: CASTWGREAEAFF. The sequenced part of the CDR3 DNA is TGTGCCAGTACTTGGGGCAGGGAGGCTGAA.

The sample holds a few counts of this clone. The read finishes 3 residues shy of the CDR3 end, and the germline J gene is used to complete it. The J gene is TRBJ2-5, the V gene TRBV7-9; a weak D match, TRBD2 (6 bases). There are 14 residues in the CDR3. The germline CDR1 and CDR2 sequences are SEHNR and FQNEAQ (reference sequence). V was trimmed by 1 base and J by 5 bases, leaving 11 bases between them. The DNA read from the CDR3 is TGTGCCAGCAGCTTAGATGGGGGGAGCGAGACC. It codes for CASSLDGGSET. The CDR3 in full is CASSLDGGSETQYF.

Note on this clone: Read data end 3 residues before the CDR3 end; the end is taken from the germline J gene. The rearrangement uses TRBV5-1 and TRBJ2-7; D uncertain. Per the germline V gene, CDR1 is SGHRS and CDR2 is YFSETQ. The CDR3 loop spans 14 amino acids. The germline V and J ends were trimmed by 4 bases and 4 bases, with 15 bases remaining between them. Incomplete CDR3 DNA: TGCGCCAGCAGCCTCCACCAGGAATCTTACGAG. This translates into CASSLHQESYE. The whole CDR3 protein reads CASSLHQESYEQYF.

This clone was counted ten times or more. The CDR3 is cut off 3 residues early in the read; its end comes from the germline J gene. The gene calls are TRBV24-1 and TRBJ2-7; D not certain. Germline CDR1 is KGHDR and CDR2 is SFDVKD. The CDR3 runs 14 residues. V was clipped by 6 bases and J by 0 bases, with 11 bases between them. The CDR3 bases that were read are TGTGCCACCAGTCAGTCTGGCGGCTCCTACGAG. Translated, it gives CATSQSGGSYE. The complete CDR3 reads CATSQSGGSYEQYF.

Points on this clone: Coverage ceases 3 residues before the CDR3 finishes, and the germline J gene fills in the end. The chain combines TRBV18 with TRBJ1-5, with D maybe TRBD1 (6 bases). There are 16 residues in the CDR3. The V and J ends lost 3 bases and 0 bases respectively, with 12 bases between them. CDR1 is KGHSH, CDR2 LQKENI, per germline. CDR3 DNA, as far as it was read: TGTGCCAGCTCACCTGGCAGGGGAATTAGCAATCAGCCC. Amino acids: CASSPGRGISNQP. The entire CDR3 is CASSPGRGISNQPQHF.

For this clone: The CDR3 end falls 3 residues outside the read, so it is completed with the germline J gene. This rearrangement joins TRBV7-9 to TRBJ1-5; 10 bases are a match to TRBD1. Germline V gene data show CDR1 as SEHNR and CDR2 as FQNEAQ (reference sequence). V was pared by 1 base and J by 4 bases, with 1 base of the junction left unmatched. There are 15 residues in the CDR3. The CDR3 bases that were read are TGTGCCAGCAGCTTAGGGACAGGGGGGAATCAGCCC. Translating gives CASSLGTGGNQP. The entire CDR3 protein is CASSLGTGGNQPQHF.

The table lists this clone with many counts. The read terminates 3 residues before the CDR3 end, so the remaining end is supplied by the germline J gene. This chain uses TRBV20-1 with TRBJ2-1; TRBD2 matches at 8 bases. V dropped 6 bases and J dropped 4; count of bases not matched to a gene: 8. The germline gives CDR1 DFQATT, CDR2 SNEGSKA (reference sequence). The CDR3 sequence is 14 residues long. The CDR3: CSAEAGAPYNEQFF. The sequenced part of the CDR3 DNA is TGCAGTGCGGAAGCGGGAGCTCCTTACAATGAG.

This clone was observed a few times. The read ends 3 residues early relative to the CDR3; the germline J gene fills the gap. The V and J genes are TRBV19 and TRBJ1-1; D is perhaps TRBD1 (6 bases). The germline gives CDR1 LNHDA, CDR2 SQIVND (reference sequence). The CDR3 runs 13 residues. The V end lost 7 bases, the J end lost 1 base, and 10 bases lay between the germline ends. The CDR3 bases that were read are TGTGCCAGTAAATGGACAGAGAACACTGAA. Translated, it gives CASKWTENTE. The CDR3 as a whole reads CASKWTENTEAFF.

About this clone itself: The observed sequence ends 3 residues before the CDR3 terminus, with the missing tail filled in from the germline J gene. The chain joins TRBV19 to TRBJ2-3, with D hard to call. Trimming shortened V by 3 bases and J by 3 bases, and 4 bases separated the two germline ends. CDR3 size: 12 residues. The V gene's germline CDR1 is LNHDA and CDR2 SQIVND (reference sequence). The covered CDR3 bases are TGTGCCAGTAGTATCGGTACAGATACG. Its protein product is CASSIGTDT. The whole CDR3 sequence is CASSIGTDTQYF.

In this sample, this clone turned up many times. The read ends 3 residues shy of where the CDR3 ends; the end is completed using the germline J gene. The chain couples TRBV7-2 to TRBJ1-5; maybe TRBD1 (6 bases). Trimming took off 2 bases at V and 9 bases at J, with 11 bases between the two ends. CDR1 SGHTA and CDR2 FQGNSA come from the germline V gene. The CDR3 runs to 13 residues. Here the CDR3 reads CASSLTGLPPQHF. CDR3 DNA, as far as it was read: TGTGCCAGCAGCTTAACAGGGCTCCCGCCC.

This clone came up many times. The sequenced fragment ends 3 residues before the CDR3 boundary, so the rest is inferred from the germline J gene. This chain uses TRBV11-2 with TRBJ2-3; D remains unclear. This CDR3 has 13 residues. Germline CDR1 is SGHAT and CDR2 is FQNNGV. Trimming shortened V by 5 bases and J by 4 bases, and 10 bases separated the two germline ends. The CDR3 DNA, read in part, is TGTGCCAGCAGCCCGCTTCCGGCAGATACG. Translation: CASSPLPADT. The entire CDR3 protein is CASSPLPADTQYF.

This clone was seen a few times. The CDR3 goes on 3 residues after the read ends, and that part is filled in from the germline J gene. The V gene is TRBV10-3, the J gene TRBJ2-7; 8 nucleotides agree with TRBD1. In germline, CDR1 is ENHRY, CDR2 SYGVKD. Trimming removed 0 bases from V and 5 bases from J; junction bases left unmatched: 6. This CDR3 comprises 15 residues. CDR3 amino acids: CAISESQGALDEQYF. Incomplete CDR3 DNA: TGTGCCATCAGTGAGTCGCAGGGGGCATTGGACGAG.